This T cell receptor (beta chain) appears in the sequencing data of a study of T cells in Graves' hyperthyroidism and ophthalmopathy. V was clipped by 5 bases and J by 5 bases, with 7 bases between them. Germline CDR1 and CDR2: MNHNS and SASEGT. The CDR3 is made up of 13 amino acids. Researchers took RNA transcripts and amplified the TCR beta CDR3 regions from them. HTBI primers were the set used in a first-round RT-PCR of the TCR CDR3. TCRdb ran MiXCR on the multiplex PCR reads and lists one entry per CDR3 protein. The table includes around 360,000 distinct CDR3 sequences, 12% to 15% detected once. The TCR comes from a woman in her sixties or seventies with Graves' ophthalmopathy. V and J are TRBV6-1 and TRBJ1-6; D gene ambiguous. What was sequenced was blood. The CDR3 here is CASSRGNNSPLHF. CDR3 sequence (DNA): TGTGCCAGCAGTCGGGGAAATAATTCACCCCTCCACTTT.